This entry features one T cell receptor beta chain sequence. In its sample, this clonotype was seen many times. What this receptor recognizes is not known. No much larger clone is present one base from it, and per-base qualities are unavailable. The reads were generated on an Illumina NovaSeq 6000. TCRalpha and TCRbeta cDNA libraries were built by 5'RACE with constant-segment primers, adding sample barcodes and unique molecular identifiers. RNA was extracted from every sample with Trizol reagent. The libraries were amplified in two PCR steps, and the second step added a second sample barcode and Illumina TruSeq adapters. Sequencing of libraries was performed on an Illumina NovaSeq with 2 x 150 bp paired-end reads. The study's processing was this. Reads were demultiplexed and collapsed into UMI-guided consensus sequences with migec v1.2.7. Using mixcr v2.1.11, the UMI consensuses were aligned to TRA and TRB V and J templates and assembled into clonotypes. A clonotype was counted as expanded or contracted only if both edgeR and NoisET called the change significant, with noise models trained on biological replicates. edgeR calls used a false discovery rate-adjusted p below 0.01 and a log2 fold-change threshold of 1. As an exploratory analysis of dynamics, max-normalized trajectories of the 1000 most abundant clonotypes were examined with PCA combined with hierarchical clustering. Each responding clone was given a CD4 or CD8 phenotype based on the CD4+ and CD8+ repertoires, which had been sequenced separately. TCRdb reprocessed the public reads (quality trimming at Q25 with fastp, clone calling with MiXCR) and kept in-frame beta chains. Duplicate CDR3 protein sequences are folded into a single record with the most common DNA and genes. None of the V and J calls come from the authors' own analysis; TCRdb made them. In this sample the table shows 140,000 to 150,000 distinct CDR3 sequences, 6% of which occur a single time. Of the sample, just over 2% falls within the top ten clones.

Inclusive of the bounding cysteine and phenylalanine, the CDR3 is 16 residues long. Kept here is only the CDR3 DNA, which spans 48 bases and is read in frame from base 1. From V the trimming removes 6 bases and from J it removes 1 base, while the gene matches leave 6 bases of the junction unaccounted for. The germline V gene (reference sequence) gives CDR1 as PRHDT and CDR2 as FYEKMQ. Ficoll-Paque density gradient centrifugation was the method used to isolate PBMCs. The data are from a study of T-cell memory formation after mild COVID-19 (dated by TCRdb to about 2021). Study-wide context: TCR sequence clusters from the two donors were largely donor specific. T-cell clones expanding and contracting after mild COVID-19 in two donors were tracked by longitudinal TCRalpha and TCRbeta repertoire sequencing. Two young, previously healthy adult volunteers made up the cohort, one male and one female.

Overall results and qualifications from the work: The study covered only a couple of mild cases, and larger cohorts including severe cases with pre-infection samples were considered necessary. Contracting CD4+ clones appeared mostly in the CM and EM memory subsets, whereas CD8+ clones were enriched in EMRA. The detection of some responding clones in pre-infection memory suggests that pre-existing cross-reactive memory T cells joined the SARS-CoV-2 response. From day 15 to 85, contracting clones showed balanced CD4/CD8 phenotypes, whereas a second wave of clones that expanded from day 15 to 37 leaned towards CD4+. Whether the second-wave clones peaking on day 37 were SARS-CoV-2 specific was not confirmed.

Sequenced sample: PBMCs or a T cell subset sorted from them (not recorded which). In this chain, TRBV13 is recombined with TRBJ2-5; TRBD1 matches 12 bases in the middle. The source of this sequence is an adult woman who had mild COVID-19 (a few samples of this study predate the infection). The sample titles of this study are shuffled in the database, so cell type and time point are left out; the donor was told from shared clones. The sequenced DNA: TGTGCCAGCAGTTATCCGGGACAGGGGGCCCAAGAGACCCAGTACTTC. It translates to CASSYPGQGAQETQYF. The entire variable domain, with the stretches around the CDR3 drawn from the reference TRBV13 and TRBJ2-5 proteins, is AAGVIQSPRHLIKEKRETATLKCYPIPRHDTVYWYQQGPGQDPQFLISFYEKMQSDKGSIPDRFSAQQFSDYHSELNMSSLELGDSALYFCASSYPGQGAQETQYFGPGTRLLVL.